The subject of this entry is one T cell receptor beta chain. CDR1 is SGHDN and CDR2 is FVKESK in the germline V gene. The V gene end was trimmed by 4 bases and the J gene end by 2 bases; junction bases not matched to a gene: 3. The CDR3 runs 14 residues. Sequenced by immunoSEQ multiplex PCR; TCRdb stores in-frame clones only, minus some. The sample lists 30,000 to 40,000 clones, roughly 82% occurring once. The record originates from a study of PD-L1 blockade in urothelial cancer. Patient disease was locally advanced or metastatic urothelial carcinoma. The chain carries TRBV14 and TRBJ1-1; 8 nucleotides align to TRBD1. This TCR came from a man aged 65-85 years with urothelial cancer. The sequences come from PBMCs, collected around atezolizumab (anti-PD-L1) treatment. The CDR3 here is CASSRTGKNTEAFF. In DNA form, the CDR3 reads TGTGCCAGCAGCCGGACAGGGAAAAACACTGAAGCTTTCTTT.